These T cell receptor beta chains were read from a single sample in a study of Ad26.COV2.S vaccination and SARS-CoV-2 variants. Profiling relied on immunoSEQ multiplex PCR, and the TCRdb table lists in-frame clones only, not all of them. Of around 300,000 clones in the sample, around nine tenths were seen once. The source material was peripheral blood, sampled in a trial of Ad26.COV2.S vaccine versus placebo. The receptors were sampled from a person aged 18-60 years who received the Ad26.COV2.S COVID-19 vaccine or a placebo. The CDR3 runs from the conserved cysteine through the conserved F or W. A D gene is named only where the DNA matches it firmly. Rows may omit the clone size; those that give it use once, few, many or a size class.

TGTGCCAGCAGGCGGACAGGTGTGAACACTGAAGCTTTCTTT CASRRTGVNTEAFF TRBJ1-1 TRBD1 NA TRBV2
TGTGCCAGTGGGACTCCTACCTACAGAAACCTCAATCAGCCCCAGCATTTT CASGTPTYRNLNQPQHF TRBJ1-5 NA NA TRBV19
TGTGCCAGCAGCGAGACAGGGGTACGCGGCTACACCTTC CASSETGVRGYTF TRBJ1-2 TRBD1 NA TRBV12-3/TRBV12-4
TGTGCCAGTAGTATTGTCCCCGGGAGCAATCAGCCCCAGCATTTT CASSIVPGSNQPQHF TRBJ1-5 NA NA TRBV19
TGTGCCAACGCCACAGGAGCGGGAGTACATCACAATGAGCAGTTCTTC CANATGAGVHHNEQFF TRBJ2-1 TRBD2 NA TRBV2
TGTGCCAGCTCACCCCGACAGGGCCTCAATCAGCCCCAGCATTTT CASSPRQGLNQPQHF TRBJ1-5 TRBD1 NA TRBV18
TGTGCCAGCAGACCCGGACTAGCTCGGTACGAGCAGTACTTC CASRPGLARYEQYF TRBJ2-7 TRBD2 once TRBV28
TGTGCCAGCAGATTGGGACAGGGGGCCTACGAGCAGTACTTC CASRLGQGAYEQYF TRBJ2-7 TRBD1 NA TRBV6-5
TGCGCCAGCAGTGCGAGGGAAAATAATGAAAAACTGTTTTTT CASSARENNEKLFF TRBJ1-4 NA NA TRBV10-2
TGTGCCAGCAGCGTTACAGGAGGTGATGGCAATGAGCAGTTCTTC CASSVTGGDGNEQFF TRBJ2-1 NA NA TRBV9
TGTGCCAGCAGCTTGGACAGGAACACTGAAGCTTTCTTT CASSLDRNTEAFF TRBJ1-1 NA NA TRBV5-4
TGTGCCAGCAGCCAGCGGGAGGCTAACACAGATACGCAGTATTTT CASSQREANTDTQYF TRBJ2-3 TRBD2 NA TRBV4-2
TGTGCCAGCAGCTTAGGACAGGCGCGGGGATCACCCCTCCACTTT CASSLGQARGSPLHF TRBJ1-6 NA NA TRBV7-9
TGTGCCAGCAGCGTAGACAGTGGATCCTCCTACGAGCAGTACTTC CASSVDSGSSYEQYF TRBJ2-7 NA NA TRBV9
TGTGCCAGTAGACAGGGTCAAGATGATGGCTACACCTTC CASRQGQDDGYTF TRBJ1-2 NA NA TRBV19
TGTGCCAGCAGCCCAGGGACGCTGAACACTGAAGCTTTCTTT CASSPGTLNTEAFF TRBJ1-1 NA NA TRBV6-5
TGTGCCAGTAGTATGACTAGCTATGAGCAGTTCTTC CASSMTSYEQFF TRBJ2-1 TRBD2 NA TRBV19
TGTGCCAGCAGTTTAACAAACAATCAGCCCCAGCATTTT CASSLTNNQPQHF TRBJ1-5 NA NA TRBV28
TGTGCCAGCGGGACAGAGAACACTGAAGCTTTCTTT CASGTENTEAFF TRBJ1-1 TRBD1 NA TRBV7-9
TGTGCCAGCAGCTTGGCAGGGGATATCACTGAAGCTTTCTTT CASSLAGDITEAFF TRBJ1-1 NA once TRBV7-2
TGTGCCTGGGAACCGGGACAGCCTAATTCACCCCTCCACTTT CAWEPGQPNSPLHF TRBJ1-6 TRBD1 NA TRBV30
TGCGCCAGCAGCTTGGCCGGGACCTCCTCCTACGAGCAGTACTTC CASSLAGTSSYEQYF TRBJ2-7 NA NA TRBV5-1
TGTGCCAGCAGCTTAGAGGGTACTTTCAATGAGCAGTTCTTC CASSLEGTFNEQFF TRBJ2-1 NA NA TRBV11-2
TGTGCCAGCAGCTTAACTAAGCAGGGAGTTTCACCCCTCCACTTT CASSLTKQGVSPLHF TRBJ1-6 NA NA TRBV7-3
TGTGCCAGCAGCTTATTCGCGTCCTCTGGAAACACCATATATTTT CASSLFASSGNTIYF TRBJ1-3 NA NA TRBV11-2
TGTGCCAGTAGTTCTCGGGGACGTGGGCGTAATAGCAATCAGCCCCAGCATTTT CASSSRGRGRNSNQPQHF TRBJ1-5 NA NA TRBV19
TGCGCCAGCATGGAACAAGCTTTAAACACTGAAGCTTTCTTT CASMEQALNTEAFF TRBJ1-1 NA NA TRBV10-2
TGTGCCAGTAGTATCGGAGTTCGGGGGTACGAGCAGTACTTC CASSIGVRGYEQYF TRBJ2-7 NA NA TRBV19
TGCGCCAGCAGTGGGGGAGGAGGTTCACCCCTCCACTTT CASSGGGGSPLHF TRBJ1-6 NA NA TRBV10-1
TGTGCCAGCTCACCTTCTGAGATAGACAGCACAGATACGCAGTATTTT CASSPSEIDSTDTQYF TRBJ2-3 NA NA TRBV18
TGTGCCAGCGGGCGGGCGAAAGGCTACACCTTC CASGRAKGYTF TRBJ1-2 NA once TRBV9
TGTGCCAGCAGTGAGCAGGGATCGGGACAGCCCCAGCATTTT CASSEQGSGQPQHF TRBJ1-5 NA few TRBV2
TGTGCCAGCAGTTTATATAGGGGGGCCTACGAGCAGTACTTC CASSLYRGAYEQYF TRBJ2-7 NA NA TRBV27
TGTGCCACCAGCAGAGATCAGGGAAAGAACACTGAAGCTTTCTTT CATSRDQGKNTEAFF TRBJ1-1 NA NA TRBV15
TGTGCCAGTAGTATAGTGAGCCGGCCCATGAACACTGAAGCTTTCTTT CASSIVSRPMNTEAFF TRBJ1-1 NA NA TRBV19
TGTGCCAGCAGACTTGTTTCTGGAAACACCATATATTTT CASRLVSGNTIYF TRBJ1-3 NA few TRBV6-5
TGTGCCAGCAGTGGGACAGCAACCTACGAGCAGTACTTC CASSGTATYEQYF TRBJ2-7 NA once TRBV2
TGTGCCAGCAGTCCACGGGACAGGGGCTTTGTTCAGCCCCAGCATTTT CASSPRDRGFVQPQHF TRBJ1-5 TRBD1 NA TRBV6-2/TRBV6-3
TGTGCCAGCTCCTTGTCGAGCAATCAGCCCCAGCATTTT CASSLSSNQPQHF TRBJ1-5 NA NA TRBV2
TGCGCCAGCAGCTTGGCCTGGGGACCCGGGGAGCTGTTTTTT CASSLAWGPGELFF TRBJ2-2 NA NA TRBV5-1
TGCGCCAGCAGCCTGGGGAGTTCAGGGGGTCAAAACATTCAGTACTTC CASSLGSSGGQNIQYF TRBJ2-4 TRBD1 NA TRBV4-1
TGCGCCAGCAGCCAAGCCGTCAGGGAAGAGACCCAGTACTTC CASSQAVREETQYF TRBJ2-5 NA NA TRBV4-1
TGTGCCAGCAGTTACGGGGGACCAAAGGGACCCGAGCAGTACTTC CASSYGGPKGPEQYF TRBJ2-7 NA NA TRBV6-6
TGTGCCAGCAGCGTAGCTTCTCCTCCCGATACGCAGTATTTT CASSVASPPDTQYF TRBJ2-3 NA NA TRBV9
TGTGCCAGCAGTGTACAGGGCACAGATACGCAGTATTTT CASSVQGTDTQYF TRBJ2-3 NA NA TRBV27
TGTGCCAGCAGTTTATTCTCAGGGAAGAATGAGCAGTTCTTC CASSLFSGKNEQFF TRBJ2-1 NA NA TRBV27